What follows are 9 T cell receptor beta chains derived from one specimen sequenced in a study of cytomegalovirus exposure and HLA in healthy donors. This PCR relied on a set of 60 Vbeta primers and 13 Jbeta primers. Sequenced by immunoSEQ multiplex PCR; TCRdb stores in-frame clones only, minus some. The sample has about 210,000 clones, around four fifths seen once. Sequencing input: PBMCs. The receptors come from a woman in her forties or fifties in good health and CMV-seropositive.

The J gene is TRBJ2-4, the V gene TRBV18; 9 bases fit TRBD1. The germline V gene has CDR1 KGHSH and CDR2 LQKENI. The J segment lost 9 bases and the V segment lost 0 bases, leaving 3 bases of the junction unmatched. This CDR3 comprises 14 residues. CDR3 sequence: CASSPPGQGGIQYF. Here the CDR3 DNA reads TGTGCCAGCTCACCACCGGGACAGGGCGGCATTCAGTACTTC.

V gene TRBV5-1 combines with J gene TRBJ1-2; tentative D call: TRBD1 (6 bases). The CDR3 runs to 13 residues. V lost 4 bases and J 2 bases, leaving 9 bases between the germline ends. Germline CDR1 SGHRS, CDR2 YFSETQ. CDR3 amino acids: CASSIDRNYGYTF. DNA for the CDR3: TGCGCCAGCAGCATAGACAGGAACTATGGCTACACCTTC.

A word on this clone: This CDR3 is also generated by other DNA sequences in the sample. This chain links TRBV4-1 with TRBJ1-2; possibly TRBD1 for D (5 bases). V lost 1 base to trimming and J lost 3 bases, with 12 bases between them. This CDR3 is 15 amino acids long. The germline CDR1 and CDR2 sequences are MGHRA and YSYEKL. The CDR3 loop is CASSQAGRVDYGYTF. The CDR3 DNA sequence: TGCGCCAGCAGCCAAGCGGGCAGGGTGGACTATGGCTACACCTTC.

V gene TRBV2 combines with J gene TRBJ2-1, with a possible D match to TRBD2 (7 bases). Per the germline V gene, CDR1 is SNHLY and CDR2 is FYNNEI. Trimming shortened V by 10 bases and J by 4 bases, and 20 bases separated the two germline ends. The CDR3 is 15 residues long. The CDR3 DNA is TGTGCCACCAACGCCCGTAGGGGGGGGTACAATGAGCAGTTCTTC. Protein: CATNARRGGYNEQFF.

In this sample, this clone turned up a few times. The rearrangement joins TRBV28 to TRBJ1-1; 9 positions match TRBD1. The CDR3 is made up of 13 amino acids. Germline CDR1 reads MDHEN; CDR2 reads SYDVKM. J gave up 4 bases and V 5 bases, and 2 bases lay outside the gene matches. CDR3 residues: CASSETGGTEAFF. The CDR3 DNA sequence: TGTGCCAGCAGTGAGACAGGGGGCACTGAAGCTTTCTTT.

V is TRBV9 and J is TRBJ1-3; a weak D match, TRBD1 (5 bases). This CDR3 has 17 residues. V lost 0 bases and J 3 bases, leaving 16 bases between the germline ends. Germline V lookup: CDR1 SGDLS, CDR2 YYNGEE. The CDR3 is CASSVVPSARVGNTIYF. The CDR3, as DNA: TGTGCCAGCAGCGTAGTTCCCTCGGCCAGGGTTGGAAACACCATATATTTT.

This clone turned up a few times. In nucleotides, the CDR3 is TGTGCCAGCAGTGACCTCGGTGAGTGGGCGGGCTCACCCCTCCACTTT. This translates into CASSDLGEWAGSPLHF. This sequence joins TRBV2 and TRBJ1-6; D gene uncertain. This CDR3 comprises 16 residues. The germline V gene has CDR1 SNHLY and CDR2 FYNNEI. V lost 3 bases, J lost 10 bases, and 19 bases lay in between.

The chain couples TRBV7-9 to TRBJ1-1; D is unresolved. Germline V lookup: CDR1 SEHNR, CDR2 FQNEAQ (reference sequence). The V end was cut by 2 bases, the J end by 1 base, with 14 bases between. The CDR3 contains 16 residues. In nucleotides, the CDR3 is TGTGCCAGCAGCTTATCGGGAGGGTGGCAGAACACTGAAGCTTTCTTT. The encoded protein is CASSLSGGWQNTEAFF.

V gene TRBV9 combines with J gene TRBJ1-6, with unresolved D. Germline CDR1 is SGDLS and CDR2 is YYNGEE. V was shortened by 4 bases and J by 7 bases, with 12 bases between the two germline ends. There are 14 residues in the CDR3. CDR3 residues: CASSPGLLNSPLHF. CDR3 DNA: TGTGCCAGCAGCCCAGGACTGCTCAATTCACCCCTCCACTTT.